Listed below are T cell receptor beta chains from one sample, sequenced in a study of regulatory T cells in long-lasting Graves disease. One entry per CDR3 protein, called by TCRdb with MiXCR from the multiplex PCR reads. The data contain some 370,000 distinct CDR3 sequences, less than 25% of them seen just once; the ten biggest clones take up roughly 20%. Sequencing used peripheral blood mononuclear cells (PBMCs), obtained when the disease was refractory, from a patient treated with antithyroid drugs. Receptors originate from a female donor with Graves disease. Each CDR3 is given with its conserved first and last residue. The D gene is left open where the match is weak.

CASRPTETYEQYF	13	TRBJ2-7	-	TRBV28
CASSLGYSYEQYF	13	TRBJ2-7	-	TRBV28
CATRSAEGNQPQHF	14	TRBJ1-5	-	TRBV15
CASSFGLRSNQPQHF	15	TRBJ1-5	-	TRBV12-3/TRBV12-4
CASSAKYRGRDGYTF	15	TRBJ1-2	TRBD1	TRBV9
CASSLDLGTYEQYF	14	TRBJ2-7	-	TRBV5-1
CASSQGQLDEQYF	13	TRBJ2-7	-	TRBV14
CASSLATDGNTIYF	14	TRBJ1-3	-	TRBV13
CASSLDPPGEQFF	13	TRBJ2-1	-	TRBV11-2
CASSLSGGTDSPLHF	15	TRBJ1-6	-	TRBV7-2
CASSSHWSSGANVLTF	16	TRBJ2-6	-	TRBV7-8